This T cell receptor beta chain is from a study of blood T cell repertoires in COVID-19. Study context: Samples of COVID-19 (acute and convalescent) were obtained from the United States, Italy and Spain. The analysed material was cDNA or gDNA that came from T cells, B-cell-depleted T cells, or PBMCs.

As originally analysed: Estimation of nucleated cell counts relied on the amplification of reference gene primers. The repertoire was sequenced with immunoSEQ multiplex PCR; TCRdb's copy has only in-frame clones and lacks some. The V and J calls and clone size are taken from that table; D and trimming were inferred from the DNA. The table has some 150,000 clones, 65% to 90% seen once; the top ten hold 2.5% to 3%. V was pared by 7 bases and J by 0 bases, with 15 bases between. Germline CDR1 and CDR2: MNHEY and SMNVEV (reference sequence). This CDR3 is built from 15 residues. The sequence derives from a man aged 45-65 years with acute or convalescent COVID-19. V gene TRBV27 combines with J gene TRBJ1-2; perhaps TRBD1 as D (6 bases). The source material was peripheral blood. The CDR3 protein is CASKPDRLSNYGYTF. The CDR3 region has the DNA TGTGCCAGCAAACCCGACAGGCTATCTAACTATGGCTACACCTTC.